The next 16 T cell receptor beta chains were all read from a single sample in a study of blood T cell repertoires in COVID-19. The table came from immunoSEQ multiplex PCR; TCRdb's copy has only in-frame clones and leaves some out. The table includes around 68,000 clones, approximately 86% detected once. The sample was peripheral blood. These receptors all come from a man between 35 and 55 years old with COVID-19, enrolled during active disease.

The chain recombines TRBV4-2 with TRBJ2-7; weak D call: TRBD2 (6 bases). Germline CDR1 LGHNA, CDR2 YNFKEQ. The length of the CDR3 is 17 residues. Trimming removed 0 bases at V and 3 bases at J, with 18 bases between. The CDR3 DNA is TGTGCCAGCAGCCAAGATCTGGGACTCCCGCCGGGCTACGAGCAGTACTTC. This translates into CASSQDLGLPPGYEQYF.

The chain employs TRBV7-9 and TRBJ1-5, with D uncertain. Germline assignment: CDR1 SEHNR and CDR2 FQNEAQ (reference sequence). V was cut by 4 bases and J by 5 bases, with 12 bases left in between. This CDR3 region has 14 residues. The CDR3 protein is CASSSNPGDQPQHF. Written as DNA, the CDR3 is TGTGCCAGCAGCTCGAACCCCGGGGATCAGCCCCAGCATTTT. Supplemented by reference TRBV7-9 and TRBJ1-5, the full variable domain reads DTGVSQNPRHKITKRGQNVTFRCDPISEHNRLYWYRQTLGQGPEFLTYFQNEAQLEKSRLLSDRFSAERPKGSFSTLEIQRTEQGDSAMYLCASSSNPGDQPQHFGDGTRLSIL.

The gene calls are TRBV5-1 and TRBJ2-5; the D gene is possibly TRBD1 (5 bases). The CDR3 loop spans 16 amino acids. Germline V CDR1 and CDR2: SGHRS, YFSETQ. Deletions cut 4 bases from V and 5 bases from J, with 21 bases between. CDR3 in DNA: TGCGCCAGCAGCGTAGCTCAGGGTGATGGAGAGGAGACCCAGTACTTC. Residues: CASSVAQGDGEETQYF.

V is TRBV7-2 and J is TRBJ1-1, with D possibly matching TRBD1 (5 bases). Germline-derived CDR1 and CDR2 are SGHTA and FQGNSA. The CDR3 is 13 residues long. V was shortened by 8 bases and J by 1 base, with 11 bases between the two germline ends. CDR3 region: CASRRQRNTEAFF. The CDR3 DNA follows: TGTGCCAGCCGGCGACAGAGGAACACTGAAGCTTTCTTT. Together with reference TRBV7-2 and TRBJ1-1, the CDR3 gives the full variable domain: GAGVSQSPSNKVTEKGKDVELRCDPISGHTALYWYRQSLGQGLEFLIYFQGNSAPDKSGLPSDRFSAERTGGSVSTLTIQRTQQEDSAVYLCASRRQRNTEAFFGQGTRLTVV.

This chain connects TRBV30 to TRBJ1-1; 9 bases are a match to TRBD1. The CDR3 is 13 amino acids. CDR1 is GTSNPN, CDR2 SVGIG, per germline (reference sequence). The V gene end was trimmed by 1 base and the J gene end by 7 bases; junction bases not matched to a gene: 4. CDR3 nucleotides: TGTGCCTGGAGTGGGGACAGGGTTGTTGAAGCTTTCTTT. Translated: CAWSGDRVVEAFF.

There are a few counts of this clone. The J gene is TRBJ2-7, the V gene TRBV6-5; D uncertain. The germline CDR1 and CDR2 sequences are MNHEY and SVGAGI. V was pared by 0 bases and J by 7 bases, with 10 bases between. The CDR3 spans 13 residues. In DNA, the CDR3 is TGTGCCAGCAGTTACTCAGAGCTGCGGGAGCAGTACTTC. Translation gives CASSYSELREQYF.

The V gene is TRBV5-4, the J gene TRBJ2-7, with 7 bases matching TRBD1. The CDR3 consists of 14 residues. V lost 4 bases and J lost 2; bases outside the gene matches: 6. CDR1 is SGHNT and CDR2 is YYREEE in the germline V gene (reference sequence). The CDR3 protein is CASSPGGGPYEQYF. The CDR3 DNA reads TGTGCCAGCAGCCCAGGGGGTGGACCCTACGAGCAGTACTTC.

This chain uses TRBV4-1 with TRBJ2-7; D might be TRBD1 (5 bases). The V gene lost 1 base and the J gene lost 0 bases, with 10 bases spanning the gap. CDR1 MGHRA and CDR2 YSYEKL come from the germline V gene. The CDR3 has 15 amino acids. The CDR3 DNA reads as TGCGCCAGCAGCCAAGGCCCAGGGTACTCCTACGAGCAGTACTTC. Translating gives CASSQGPGYSYEQYF.

In this sample, this clone turned up a few times. V gene TRBV21-1 combines with J gene TRBJ2-5; the DNA was not used to check the table's D call, TRBD1. TRBV21-1 is recorded as a pseudogene. The CDR3 extends over 12 amino acids. The chain's CDR3 is CASYSPRETQYF. In DNA, the CDR3 is TGTGCCAGCTACTCCCCCAGGGAGACCCAGTACTTC.

This chain connects TRBV4-1 to TRBJ2-3; 11 nucleotides line up with TRBD2. Unmatched junction bases numbered 5, after V lost 4 bases and J lost 2 bases. This CDR3 comprises 16 residues. CDR1 is MGHRA and CDR2 is YSYEKL in the germline V gene. Here the CDR3 reads CASSLLAGGPTDTQYF. CDR3 bases: TGCGCCAGCAGCCTTCTAGCGGGGGGCCCCACAGATACGCAGTATTTT.

The chain is built from TRBV19 and TRBJ1-1, with D perhaps TRBD1 (5 bases). This CDR3 has 15 amino acids. V lost 5 bases and J 1 base, leaving 14 bases between the germline ends. The V gene's germline CDR1 is LNHDA and CDR2 SQIVND (reference sequence). Here the CDR3 reads CASSSPGTGNTEAFF. The CDR3 nucleotides read TGTGCCAGTAGTTCCCCGGGTACAGGGAACACTGAAGCTTTCTTT.

This sequence joins TRBV19 and TRBJ2-1, with TRBD1 as a possible D gene (6 bases). Germline V lookup: CDR1 LNHDA, CDR2 SQIVND (reference sequence). V lost 7 bases and J lost 0, with 16 bases in between. The CDR3 is 16 residues long. The CDR3 loop is CASTSGAVTSYNEQFF. As DNA, the CDR3 is TGTGCCAGTACCTCAGGGGCGGTAACCTCCTACAATGAGCAGTTCTTC. The variable domain in full, completed from reference TRBV19 and TRBJ2-1, reads DGGITQSPKYLFRKEGQNVTLSCEQNLNHDAMYWYRQDPGQGLRLIYYSQIVNDFQKGDIAEGYSVSREKKESFPLTVTSAQKNPTAFYLCASTSGAVTSYNEQFFGPGTRLTVL.

V and J are TRBV5-1 and TRBJ1-4; perhaps TRBD1 as D (6 bases). The CDR3 is 15 amino acids. The germline gives CDR1 SGHRS, CDR2 YFSETQ. V was pared by 2 bases and J by 5 bases, with 13 bases between. CDR3 in DNA: TGCGCCAGCAGCTTCGGACAGTCTCTAAATGAAAAACTGTTTTTT. The encoded protein is CASSFGQSLNEKLFF.

The chain recombines TRBV6-5 with TRBJ2-2, with a weak D call TRBD2 (6 bases). Trimming took off 5 bases at V and 5 bases at J, with 15 bases between the two ends. The CDR3 length is 15 residues. Per germline, CDR1 MNHEY and CDR2 SVGAGI. CDR3 in amino acids: CASSTRGLGTGELFF. The CDR3 nucleotides are TGTGCCAGCAGTACTAGGGGACTTGGAACCGGGGAGCTGTTTTTT.

The chain combines TRBV10-3 with TRBJ2-2; D gene ambiguous. V shed 0 bases and J shed 7 bases, with 9 bases lying between them. The germline V gene has CDR1 ENHRY and CDR2 SYGVKD. The CDR3 has 14 residues. In DNA form, the CDR3 reads TGTGCCATCAGTGAGTCTATGAGTTTCGGGGAGCTGTTTTTT. Its translation is CAISESMSFGELFF.

The chain employs TRBV13 and TRBJ1-1; weak D call: TRBD1 (6 bases). V was shortened by 5 bases and J by 3 bases, with 10 bases between the two germline ends. The CDR3 length is 13 residues. Germline loops: CDR1 PRHDT, CDR2 FYEKMQ (reference sequence). CDR3 sequence (DNA): TGTGCCAGCAGCCAGGACAGAGACACTGAAGCTTTCTTT. Its protein is CASSQDRDTEAFF.